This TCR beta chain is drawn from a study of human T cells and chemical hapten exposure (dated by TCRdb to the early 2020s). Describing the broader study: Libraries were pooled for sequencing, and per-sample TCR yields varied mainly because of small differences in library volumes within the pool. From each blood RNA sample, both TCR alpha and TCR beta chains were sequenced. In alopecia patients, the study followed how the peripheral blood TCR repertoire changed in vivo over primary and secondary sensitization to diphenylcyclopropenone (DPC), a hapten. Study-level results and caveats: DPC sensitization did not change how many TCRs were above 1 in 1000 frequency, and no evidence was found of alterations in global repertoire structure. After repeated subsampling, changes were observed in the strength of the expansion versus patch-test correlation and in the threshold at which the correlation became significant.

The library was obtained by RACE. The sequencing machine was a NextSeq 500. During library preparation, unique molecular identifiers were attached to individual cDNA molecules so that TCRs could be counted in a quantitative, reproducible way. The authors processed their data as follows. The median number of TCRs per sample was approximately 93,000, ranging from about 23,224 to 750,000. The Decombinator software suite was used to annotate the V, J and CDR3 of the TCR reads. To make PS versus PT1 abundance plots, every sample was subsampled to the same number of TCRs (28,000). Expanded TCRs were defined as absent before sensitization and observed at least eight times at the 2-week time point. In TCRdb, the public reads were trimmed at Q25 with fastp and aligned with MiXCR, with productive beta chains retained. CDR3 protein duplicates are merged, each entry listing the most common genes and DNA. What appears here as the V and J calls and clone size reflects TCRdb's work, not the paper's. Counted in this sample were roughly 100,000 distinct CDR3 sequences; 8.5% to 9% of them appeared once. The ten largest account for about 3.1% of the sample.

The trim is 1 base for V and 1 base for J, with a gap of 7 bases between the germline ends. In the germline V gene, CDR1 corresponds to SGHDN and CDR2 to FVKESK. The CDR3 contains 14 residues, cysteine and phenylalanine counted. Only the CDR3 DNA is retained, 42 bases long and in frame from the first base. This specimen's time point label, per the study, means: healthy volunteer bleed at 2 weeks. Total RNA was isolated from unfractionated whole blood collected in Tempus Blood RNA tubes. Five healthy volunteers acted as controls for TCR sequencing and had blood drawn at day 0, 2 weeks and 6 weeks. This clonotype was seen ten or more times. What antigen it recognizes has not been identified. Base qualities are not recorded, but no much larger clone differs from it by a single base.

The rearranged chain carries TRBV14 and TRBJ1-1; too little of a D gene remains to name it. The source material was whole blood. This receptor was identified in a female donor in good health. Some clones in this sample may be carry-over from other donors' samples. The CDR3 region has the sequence CASSQVAWNTEAFF. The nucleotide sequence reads TGTGCCAGCAGCCAAGTGGCTTGGAACACTGAAGCTTTCTTT.